Listed here are 18 T cell receptor beta chains from one sample, sequenced in a study of blood T cell repertoires in COVID-19. The repertoire was sequenced with immunoSEQ multiplex PCR; TCRdb's copy has only in-frame clones and lacks some. This sample carries roughly 150,000 clones, around 87% of them seen once, and the ten largest clones take less than 6.5%. Material for sequencing was peripheral blood. Every receptor here comes from a human donor in a cohort sampled during active COVID-19.

This clone was observed a few times. V is TRBV10-3 and J is TRBJ1-4; D unclear. V lost 3 bases, J lost 2 bases, and 13 bases lay in between. CDR3 length: 16 amino acids. Germline CDR1 is ENHRY and CDR2 is SYGVKD. This CDR3 reads CAISDLPGNTNEKLFF. The CDR3, as DNA: TGTGCCATCAGTGACTTACCGGGAAACACTAATGAAAAACTGTTTTTT.

The chain recombines TRBV28 with TRBJ2-2; a possible D gene is TRBD1 (5 bases). The CDR3 has 15 residues. CDR1 and CDR2 from the germline V gene are MDHEN and SYDVKM. V dropped 3 bases and J dropped 7 bases, with 15 bases sitting between them. CDR3 loop: CASSLVQGRFGELFF. CDR3 DNA sequence: TGTGCCAGCAGTTTGGTGCAGGGAAGGTTCGGGGAGCTGTTTTTT.

As to this clone: This sample includes further DNA sequences coding for the same CDR3. J is TRBJ2-1 and V is TRBV28; 8 nucleotides align to TRBD2. This CDR3 contains 14 residues. V lost 5 bases to trimming and J lost 5 bases; unmatched junction nucleotides: 5. Per germline, CDR1 MDHEN and CDR2 SYDVKM. The CDR3 protein is CASSSGGPNNEQFF. The CDR3 DNA is TGTGCCAGCAGTAGCGGGGGCCCCAACAATGAGCAGTTCTTC. The whole variable domain, remainder taken from reference TRBV28 and TRBJ2-1, is DVKVTQSSRYLVKRTGEKVFLECVQDMDHENMFWYRQDPGLGLRLIYFSYDVKMKEKGDIPEGYSVSREKKERFSLILESASTNQTSMYLCASSSGGPNNEQFFGPGTRLTVL.

The chain has TRBV4-1 and TRBJ1-4; D unclear. V lost 1 base to trimming and J lost 7 bases, with 19 bases between them. Germline CDR1 is MGHRA and CDR2 is YSYEKL. The CDR3 is 17 amino acids. CDR3 residues: CASSQGSVSRSSEKLFF. The CDR3 nucleotides are TGCGCCAGCAGCCAAGGAAGCGTGAGTAGGTCGTCTGAAAAACTGTTTTTT.

The genes are TRBV23-1 and TRBJ1-4; the D is unclear. TRBV23-1 is annotated as an ORF whose role is uncertain. The CDR3 runs to 13 residues. V lost 5 bases and J 4 bases, leaving 8 bases between the germline ends. In DNA, the CDR3 is TGCGCCAGCAGTGTCGGGGTTAATGAAAAACTGTTTTTT. Its protein product is CASSVGVNEKLFF.

V gene TRBV11-2 combines with J gene TRBJ2-5; TRBD2 agrees at 13 bases. V shed 5 bases, J shed 5 bases, and the junction held 8 bases outside the gene matches. Looked up from germline, CDR1 is SGHAT and CDR2 is FQNNGV. The CDR3 loop spans 16 amino acids. In DNA form, the CDR3 reads TGTGCCAGCAGCCAAAGGACTAGCGGGAGTTGGGAGACCCAGTACTTC. It encodes CASSQRTSGSWETQYF.

This clone has a single count. DNA for the CDR3: TGTGCCAGCAGATCGACTGCCGACTACGAGCAGTACTTC. It translates to CASRSTADYEQYF. J is TRBJ2-7 and V is TRBV12-3 or TRBV12-4, with unresolved D. The CDR3 runs to 13 residues. Trimming left V 6 bases short and J 3 bases short, with 12 bases between.

The rearrangement uses TRBV7-9 and TRBJ1-1, with a possible D match to TRBD1 (6 bases). Per the germline V gene, CDR1 is SEHNR and CDR2 is FQNEAQ (reference sequence). Trimming removed 0 bases at V and 3 bases at J, with 11 bases between. CDR3 size: 15 residues. The CDR3 protein is CASSLARGFDTEAFF. CDR3 nucleotide sequence: TGTGCCAGCAGCTTAGCCAGGGGTTTTGACACTGAAGCTTTCTTT.

The chain uses TRBV3-1 (or the pseudogene TRBV3-2) and TRBJ2-7, with D perhaps TRBD2 (7 bases). CDR1 is LGHDT and CDR2 is YNNKEL in the germline V gene (reference sequence). V was clipped by 0 bases and J by 4 bases, with 16 bases between them. The CDR3 extends over 16 amino acids. CDR3 in DNA: TGTGCCAGCAGCCAAGATTTGGGGGGGGGCCCGTACGAGCAGTACTTC. Protein: CASSQDLGGGPYEQYF.

This clone has just a few counts. This rearrangement joins TRBV11-2 to TRBJ2-7; D perhaps matches TRBD2 (6 bases). Germline-derived CDR1 and CDR2 are SGHAT and FQNNGV. V shed 3 bases and J shed 3 bases, with 6 bases lying between them. This CDR3 region has 12 residues. As DNA, the CDR3 is TGTGCCAGCAGCTTCGGGGGCTACGAGCAGTACTTC. Amino acid sequence: CASSFGGYEQYF.

The chain couples TRBV7-9 to TRBJ1-4; TRBD1 matches at 7 bases. The CDR3 is 15 residues long. From germline, CDR1 is SEHNR and CDR2 FQNEAQ (reference sequence). J lost 0 bases, V lost 5 bases, and 3 bases had no gene match. The DNA of the CDR3 is TGTGCCAGCAGCGCAGGGGGTGCAACTAATGAAAAACTGTTTTTT. Protein sequence: CASSAGGATNEKLFF.

CDR3 protein: CASSLGTANYGYTF. The CDR3 DNA follows: TGTGCCAGCAGCTTAGGGACAGCTAACTATGGCTACACCTTC. The rearrangement links TRBV7-8 to TRBJ1-2; possible D gene TRBD1, 6 bases. This CDR3 comprises 14 residues. V was clipped by 1 base and J by 0 bases, with 6 bases between them. CDR1 SGHVS and CDR2 FQNEAQ come from the germline V gene.

This sequence joins TRBV24-1 and TRBJ2-3; perhaps TRBD1 as D (6 bases). V shed 5 bases and J shed 3 bases, with 14 bases lying between them. The germline V gene has CDR1 KGHDR and CDR2 SFDVKD. The CDR3 sequence is 15 residues long. DNA of the CDR3: TGTGCCACCAGTGCCACGCAGGGGTCGACAGATACGCAGTATTTT. Translation: CATSATQGSTDTQYF.

This chain joins TRBV7-9 and TRBJ2-1; 7 nucleotides line up with TRBD2. Germline CDR1 and CDR2: SEHNR and FQNEAQ (reference sequence). The CDR3 spans 16 residues. V was clipped by 5 bases and J by 0 bases; unmatched bases: 7. CDR3 sequence: CASSPSGTSSYNEQFF. CDR3 DNA: TGTGCCAGCAGCCCGAGCGGGACGAGCTCCTACAATGAGCAGTTCTTC. Full variable domain (rest looked up from reference TRBV7-9 and TRBJ2-1): DTGVSQNPRHKITKRGQNVTFRCDPISEHNRLYWYRQTLGQGPEFLTYFQNEAQLEKSRLLSDRFSAERPKGSFSTLEIQRTEQGDSAMYLCASSPSGTSSYNEQFFGPGTRLTVL.

The chain carries TRBV18 and TRBJ2-7; TRBD2 might be the D (6 bases). The CDR3 consists of 16 residues. Germline V CDR1 and CDR2: KGHSH, LQKENI. Trimming took 0 bases from V and 5 from J, leaving 17 bases between them. CDR3 DNA: TGTGCCAGCTCACCACCTAGGGCCCCAGCGGGCGACGAGCAGTACTTC. It is translated as CASSPPRAPAGDEQYF.

The chain joins TRBV28 to TRBJ1-6, with a weak D call TRBD1 (6 bases). Germline V lookup: CDR1 MDHEN, CDR2 SYDVKM. The CDR3 totals 13 residues. The ends were cut back, 4 bases at V and 8 bases at J, with 9 bases in the middle. The DNA of the CDR3 is TGTGCCAGCAGTTCACAGGGTTATTCACCCCTCCACTTT. This translates into CASSSQGYSPLHF. Looking up the rest from reference TRBV28 and TRBJ1-6 gives the full variable domain: DVKVTQSSRYLVKRTGEKVFLECVQDMDHENMFWYRQDPGLGLRLIYFSYDVKMKEKGDIPEGYSVSREKKERFSLILESASTNQTSMYLCASSSQGYSPLHFGNGTRLTVT.

J is TRBJ1-1 and V is TRBV5-1; D not certain. The CDR3 has 13 amino acids. Germline values: CDR1 SGHRS, CDR2 YFSETQ. Between the trimmed V and J ends, which lost 0 bases and 4 bases, there was a span of 7 bases. Here the CDR3 reads CASSLVPSTEAFF. CDR3 in DNA: TGCGCCAGCAGCTTGGTCCCTTCCACTGAAGCTTTCTTT.

This chain links TRBV18 with TRBJ2-2; TRBD2 aligns across 11 bases. CDR3 size: 13 residues. Germline V gene lookup returns CDR1 KGHSH and CDR2 LQKENI. Germline trimming cut 5 bases from V and 10 bases from J; bases unmatched to any gene: 3. The CDR3 nucleotides read TGTGCCAGCTCAAAACTAGCGGGAGAGGAGCTGTTTTTT. This sequence encodes CASSKLAGEELFF.